What follows are 2 T cell receptor beta chains derived from one specimen sequenced in a study of T cell changes during pregnancy in multiple sclerosis. Data came from immunoSEQ multiplex PCR; TCRdb stores just in-frame clones and leaves some out. This repertoire shows tens of thousands of clones, 95% to 96% found once; its top ten account for about 0.92%. The sequencing used peripheral blood, collected in the second trimester of pregnancy. The receptors were sampled from a female donor with multiple sclerosis, enrolled in a pregnancy study.

The V and J genes are TRBV2 and TRBJ1-4; D unclear. Between the trimmed V and J ends, which lost 7 bases and 8 bases, there was a span of 17 bases. This CDR3 contains 14 residues. Germline values: CDR1 SNHLY, CDR2 FYNNEI. The DNA for the CDR3 is TGTGCCAGCACCGTCCCGCGGCGAGAGGAAAAACTGTTTTTT. It is translated as CASTVPRREEKLFF.

V is TRBV5-5 and J is TRBJ1-1; TRBD1 matches at 10 bases. V gave up 3 bases and J gave up 5 bases; unmatched junction bases: 7. This CDR3 comprises 15 residues. From germline, CDR1 is SGHKS and CDR2 YYEKEE (reference sequence). The CDR3 loop reads CASSSKTGGGTEAFF. As DNA, the CDR3 is TGTGCCAGCAGCTCAAAGACAGGGGGCGGGACTGAAGCTTTCTTT.